These T cell receptor beta chains were read from a single sample in a study of regulatory T cells in long-lasting Graves disease. TCRdb reprocessed the multiplex PCR reads via MiXCR and lists one record per CDR3 protein. This table holds 600,000 to 800,000 distinct CDR3 sequences, 25% to 35% found once. The specimen comprised peripheral blood mononuclear cells (PBMCs), sampled when the disease was refractory, from a patient treated with antithyroid drugs. The receptors come from a female donor with Graves disease. The CDR3 runs from the conserved cysteine through the conserved F or W. D genes are given only for firm matches.

>15|TRBJ2-5|.|TRBV11-2
CASGLDGGREETQYF
>18|TRBJ1-1|.|TRBV6-1
CASSPPFGAGPMNTEAFF
>13|TRBJ1-2|.|TRBV2
CASSRTGFFGYTF
>14|TRBJ2-7|.|TRBV11-2
CASSLGFSDYEQYF
>17|TRBJ2-2|TRBD2|TRBV28
CASKRGRPVGNTGELFF
>15|TRBJ1-4|TRBD1|TRBV7-6
CASSLEDRGNEKLFF
>16|TRBJ2-7|.|TRBV5-6
CASSLWALGGTYEQYF
>16|TRBJ2-7|.|TRBV27
CASSLSVPLNPYEQYF
>14|TRBJ1-2|TRBD1|TRBV20-1
CSAREGTVIYGYTF
>13|TRBJ1-2|.|TRBV3-1
CASSQGAGDGYTF
>14|TRBJ1-2|.|TRBV6-5
CASSYSAAMYGYTF
>16|TRBJ1-1|.|TRBV28
CASSFLRDPPGTEAFF
>15|TRBJ2-5|TRBD1|TRBV12-3/TRBV12-4
CASTRKDDREETQYF
>14|TRBJ1-1|TRBD1|TRBV6-2/TRBV6-3
CASSTGQGATEAFF
>14|TRBJ1-1|.|TRBV5-4
CASSFRGTGTEAFF
>12|TRBJ2-7|.|TRBV20-1
CSASVTQDEQYF
>15|TRBJ2-7|.|TRBV7-6
CASSLGGTATYEQYF
>15|TRBJ2-5|.|TRBV5-1
CASSLGVEGVETQYF
>17|TRBJ1-5|TRBD1|TRBV20-1
CSARTTGGYDSNQPQHF
>15|TRBJ2-7|TRBD1|TRBV6-1
CASSRHRQGSYEQYF
>18|TRBJ2-7|TRBD2|TRBV25-1
CASSEYALRAGDSYEQYF
>14|TRBJ1-2|.|TRBV12-3/TRBV12-4
CASSPPLVNYGYTF
>16|TRBJ1-4|TRBD1|TRBV27
CASSNPTGSGDEKLFF
>15|TRBJ1-1|.|TRBV15
CATSLAAPSNTEAFF
>16|TRBJ1-1|.|TRBV3-1
CASSQTLSSRGTEAFF
>15|TRBJ1-2|TRBD1|TRBV5-1
CASSDPGQGRYGYTF
>14|TRBJ1-6|TRBD1|TRBV25-1
CASRGQTSYSPLHF
>15|TRBJ1-5|.|TRBV15
CATSRDQGGNQPQHF
>14|TRBJ1-5|.|TRBV28
CASTAVGRNQPQHF
>13|TRBJ2-5|TRBD2|TRBV20-1
CSAGLAALKTQYF
>13|TRBJ1-5|.|TRBV5-1
CASSVGLDQPQHF
>13|TRBJ1-4|TRBD1|TRBV7-9
CASRPTGNEKLFF
>13|TRBJ2-1|.|TRBV20-1
CSASRGMRNEQFF
>14|TRBJ1-2|.|TRBV9
CASSVVQDARGYTF
>13|TRBJ1-2|.|TRBV6-1
CASSPDGVYGYTF
>13|TRBJ1-2|.|TRBV30
CAWSVSSGDGYTF
>14|TRBJ1-2|.|TRBV3-1
CASSADMSNYGYTF
>14|TRBJ1-6|.|TRBV6-2/TRBV6-3
CASSYSSRSSPLHF
>17|TRBJ1-6|TRBD1|TRBV5-1
CASSSLPAGGFGSPLHF
>15|TRBJ2-7|.|TRBV6-2/TRBV6-3
CASSAWQGINYEQYF
>15|TRBJ2-4|TRBD1|TRBV6-1
CASSGGDRAKNIQYF
>15|TRBJ1-5|.|TRBV15
CATSSKLEGNQPQHF
>15|TRBJ1-2|.|TRBV28
CASSLRSPQNYGYTF
>15|TRBJ2-7|TRBD2|TRBV30
CAWSVGLAGNDEQYF
>14|TRBJ2-7|.|TRBV20-1
CSAHSSATRYEQYF
>14|TRBJ1-5|TRBD1|TRBV30
CAWSAGTGGQPQHF
>15|TRBJ1-1|.|TRBV3-1
CASSQGAGGNTEAFF
>17|TRBJ1-1|.|TRBV29-1
CSVESSQGLGHRTEAFF
>15|TRBJ1-2|.|TRBV27
CASSLRAGTNYGYTF
>16|TRBJ2-2|TRBD1|TRBV11-2
CASTHPQGAYTGELFF
>16|TRBJ2-2|.|TRBV2
CASRRPDSTNTGELFF
>14|TRBJ1-5|.|TRBV19
CASSVRGRDQPQHF